This T cell receptor beta chain was sequenced for a study of cytomegalovirus exposure and HLA in healthy donors. Vbeta (60) and Jbeta (13) primers were used in the PCR. The repertoire was sequenced with immunoSEQ multiplex PCR; TCRdb's copy has only in-frame clones and lacks some. Of fewer than 70,000 clones listed, 75% to 85% were seen once; the top ten hold about 1.6%. Germline V CDR1 and CDR2: LGHNA, YNFKEQ. The CDR3 totals 14 residues. V lost 4 bases, J lost 8 bases, and 17 bases lay in between. J is TRBJ1-2 and V is TRBV4-2; unclear D gene. The specimen was PBMCs. The receptor's source is a human donor in good health. The CDR3 sequence: CASSPWSLNGGYTF. The CDR3 DNA reads as TGTGCCAGCAGCCCATGGAGTTTGAATGGGGGCTACACCTTC.